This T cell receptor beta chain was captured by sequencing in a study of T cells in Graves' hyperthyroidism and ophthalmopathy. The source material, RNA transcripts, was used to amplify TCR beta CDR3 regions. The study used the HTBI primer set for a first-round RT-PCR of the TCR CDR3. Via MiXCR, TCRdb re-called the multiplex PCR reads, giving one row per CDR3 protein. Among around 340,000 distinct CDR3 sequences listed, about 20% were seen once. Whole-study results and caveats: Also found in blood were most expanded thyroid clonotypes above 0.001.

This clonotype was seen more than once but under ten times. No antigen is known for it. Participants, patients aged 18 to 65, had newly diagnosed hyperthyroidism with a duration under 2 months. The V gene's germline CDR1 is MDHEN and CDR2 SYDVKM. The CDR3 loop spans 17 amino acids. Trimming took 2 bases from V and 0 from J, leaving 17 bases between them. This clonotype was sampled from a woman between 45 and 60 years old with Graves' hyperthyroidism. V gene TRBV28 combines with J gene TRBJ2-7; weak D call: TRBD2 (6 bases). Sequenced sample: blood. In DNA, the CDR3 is TGTGCCAGCAGTTTAAGCGTTATTAGCGGAACCTCCTACGAGCAGTACTTC. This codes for CASSLSVISGTSYEQYF.